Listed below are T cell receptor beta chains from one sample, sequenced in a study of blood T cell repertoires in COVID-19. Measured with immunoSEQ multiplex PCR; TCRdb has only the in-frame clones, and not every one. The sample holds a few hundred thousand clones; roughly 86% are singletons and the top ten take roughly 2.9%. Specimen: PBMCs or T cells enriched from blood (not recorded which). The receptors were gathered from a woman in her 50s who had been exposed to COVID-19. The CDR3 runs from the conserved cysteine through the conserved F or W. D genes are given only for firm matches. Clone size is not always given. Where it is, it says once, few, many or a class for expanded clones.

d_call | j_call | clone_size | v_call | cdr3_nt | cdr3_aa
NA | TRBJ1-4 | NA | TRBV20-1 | TGCAGTGCTAGATATGAGGAAAAACTGTTTTTT | CSARYEEKLFF
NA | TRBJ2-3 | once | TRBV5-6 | TGTGCCAGCAGCCCGCCACAGGGTCAAGTAAATTTT | CASSPPQGQVNF
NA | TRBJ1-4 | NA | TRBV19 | TGTGCCAGTAGTCTCGGCGGCAGGGTAGGCGAAAAACTGTTTTTT | CASSLGGRVGEKLFF
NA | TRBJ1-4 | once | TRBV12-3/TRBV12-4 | TGTGCCAGCAGTCGAAGGGGAAATGAAAAACTGTTTTTT | CASSRRGNEKLFF
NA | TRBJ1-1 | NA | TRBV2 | TGTGCCAGCAGTACAGGGTTTTTCACTGAAGCTTTCTTT | CASSTGFFTEAFF
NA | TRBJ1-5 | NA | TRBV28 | TGTGCCAGCAGTTCCCTTGCAGGGTTCAATCAGCCCCAGCATTTT | CASSSLAGFNQPQHF
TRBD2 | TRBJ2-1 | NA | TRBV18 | TGTGCCAGCTCACCACGTGACCTAGCGGGTTCCTACAATGAGCAGTTCTTC | CASSPRDLAGSYNEQFF
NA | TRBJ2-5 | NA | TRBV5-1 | TGCGCCAGCAGCTTGGAGGGGAACCGGGACAAAGAGACCCAGTACTTC | CASSLEGNRDKETQYF
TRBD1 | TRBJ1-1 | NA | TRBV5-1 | TGCGCCAGCAGGATCCACAGGGGCGACACTGAAGCTTTCTTT | CASRIHRGDTEAFF
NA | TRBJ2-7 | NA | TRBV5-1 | TGCGCCAGCAGCTTGTCAGGGCTATCCTACGAGCAGTACTTC | CASSLSGLSYEQYF
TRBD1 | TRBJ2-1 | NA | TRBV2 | TGTGCCAGCGGGACAGGGGCGAACAATGAGCAGTTCTTC | CASGTGANNEQFF
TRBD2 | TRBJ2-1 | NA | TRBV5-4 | TGTGCCAGCAGCAGGACTAGCGGGGTTAATGAGCAGTTCTTC | CASSRTSGVNEQFF
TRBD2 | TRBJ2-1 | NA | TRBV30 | TGTGCCTGGAGTGCCACGACTAGCGGGGGGCGGAATGAGCAGTTCTTC | CAWSATTSGGRNEQFF
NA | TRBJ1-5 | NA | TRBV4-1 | TGCGCCAGCAGCCTGTCTGCGGATCAGCCCCAGCATTTT | CASSLSADQPQHF
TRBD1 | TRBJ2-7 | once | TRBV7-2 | TGTGCCAGCAGCACCGGGACAGGAAACTACGAGCAGTACTTC | CASSTGTGNYEQYF
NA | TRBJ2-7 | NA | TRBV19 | TGTGCCCCAGAGGGGGGGACCGACGAGCAGTACTTC | CAPEGGTDEQYF
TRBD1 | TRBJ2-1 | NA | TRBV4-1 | TGCGCCAGCAGCCAAGGGTGGACAGGGAGGTTCTACTCCTACAATGAGCAGTTCTTC | CASSQGWTGRFYSYNEQFF
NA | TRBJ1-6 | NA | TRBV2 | TGTGCCAGCACCATCCTTAGACAGGATAATTCACCCCTCCACTTT | CASTILRQDNSPLHF
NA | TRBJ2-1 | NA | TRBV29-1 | TGCAGCGTTGAGACCCGACAGGGGAGGGGGAATGAGCAGTTCTTC | CSVETRQGRGNEQFF
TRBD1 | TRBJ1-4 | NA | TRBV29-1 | TGCAGCGCCACCCCCCCGGGACAGGGTGATGAAAAACTGTTTTTT | CSATPPGQGDEKLFF